Shown below are 22 T cell receptor beta chains from a single sample sequenced in a study of fetal regulatory T cell absence and autoimmunity. Sequencing used immunoSEQ multiplex PCR; TCRdb keeps in-frame clones, though not all of them. This table holds 95,000 or so clones, roughly 78% found once. Sequenced material: pancreas tissue. The receptors come from a male donor with IPEX syndrome.

The rearrangement links TRBV10-2 to TRBJ2-5; TRBD2 matches at 12 bases. The CDR3 totals 17 residues. CDR1 is WSHSY, CDR2 SAAADI, per germline. The trim removed 4 bases at V and 5 bases at J, leaving 11 bases unmatched. The chain's CDR3 is CASSGLAGGPPKETQYF. CDR3 sequence (DNA): TGCGCCAGCAGTGGGCTAGCGGGAGGGCCCCCTAAGGAGACCCAGTACTTC.

This chain uses TRBV12-5 with TRBJ1-1, with 8 bases matching TRBD1. The V segment lost 1 base and the J segment 10 bases; nucleotides outside the gene matches: 5. The CDR3 runs to 13 residues. Germline CDR1 reads LGHNT; CDR2 reads FRNRAP. CDR3 coding DNA: TGTGCTAGTGGTTTGGGCCGGACAGGGCGAGCTTTCTTT. This gives the protein CASGLGRTGRAFF.

The chain combines TRBV7-9 with TRBJ2-7; 7 nucleotides align to TRBD2. There are 15 residues in the CDR3. The germline gives CDR1 SEHNR, CDR2 FQNEAQ (reference sequence). The ends lost 6 bases at V and 2 bases at J; junction bases unmatched: 10. For the CDR3, the DNA is TGTGCCAGCAGTCCCCGCGGGGGTGATACCTACGAGCAGTACTTC. It is translated as CASSPRGGDTYEQYF.

V is TRBV7-8 and J is TRBJ2-7; 9 nucleotides line up with TRBD2. Germline V CDR1 and CDR2: SGHVS, FQNEAQ. The trim removed 3 bases at V and 3 bases at J, leaving 6 bases unmatched. This CDR3 comprises 15 residues. CDR3 bases: TGTGCCAGCAGCTTTAATCTAGCGGGGCTCTACGAGCAGTACTTC. Translated: CASSFNLAGLYEQYF.

The V call is TRBV7-9, the J call TRBJ1-1; D is ambiguous. The CDR3 length is 15 residues. Germline V CDR1 and CDR2: SEHNR, FQNEAQ (reference sequence). V was trimmed by 1 base and J by 4 bases, leaving 13 bases between them. The CDR3 DNA reads as TGTGCCAGCAGCTTAGTCCCTCTTGGGGTCACTGAAGCTTTCTTT. Protein: CASSLVPLGVTEAFF.

The V call is TRBV2, the J call TRBJ2-7; 16 bases line up with TRBD2. CDR1 and CDR2 (germline): SNHLY, FYNNEI. The CDR3 is 16 amino acids. Germline trimming cut 6 bases from V and 1 base from J; bases unmatched to any gene: 3. The CDR3 DNA is TGTGCCAGCAGGGGACTAGCGGGGGGGCCTTCCTACGAGCAGTACTTC. It encodes CASRGLAGGPSYEQYF.

J is TRBJ1-4 and V is TRBV5-1; 9 bases agree with TRBD1. The trim removed 0 bases at V and 0 bases at J, leaving 0 bases unmatched. Germline CDR1 and CDR2: SGHRS and YFSETQ. The CDR3 consists of 16 residues. The CDR3 nucleotides are TGCGCCAGCAGCTTGGGACAGGGGGCAACTAATGAAAAACTGTTTTTT. Amino acid sequence: CASSLGQGATNEKLFF.

This clone was seen only a few times. This chain connects TRBV6-5 to TRBJ2-1; D unresolved. Looked up from germline, CDR1 is MNHEY and CDR2 is SVGAGI. Trimming cost V 3 bases and J 0 bases, with 6 bases left between them. The CDR3 covers 14 residues. The CDR3: CASSYGGSYNEQFF. In nucleotides, the CDR3 is TGTGCCAGCAGTTATGGTGGCTCCTACAATGAGCAGTTCTTC.

V is TRBV5-5 and J is TRBJ2-3; a weak D match, TRBD2 (7 bases). The CDR3 sequence is 14 residues long. Trimming cost V 7 bases and J 4 bases, with 16 bases left between them. Germline CDR1 SGHKS, CDR2 YYEKEE (reference sequence). The CDR3 spells CASSTRGAADTQYF. The CDR3 region has the DNA TGTGCCAGCTCTACCCGGGGGGCAGCAGATACGCAGTATTTT.

Of note for this clone: This sample also contains other DNA sequences that code for the same CDR3. The V gene is TRBV4-1, the J gene TRBJ1-2; D gene unclear. The germline CDR1 and CDR2 sequences are MGHRA and YSYEKL. There are 13 residues in the CDR3. V lost 0 bases and J 1 base, leaving 3 bases between the germline ends. The CDR3 DNA is TGCGCCAGCAGCCAAGATGGTAACTATGGCTACACCTTC. This translates into CASSQDGNYGYTF.

The rearrangement links TRBV5-6 to TRBJ2-3, with D tentatively TRBD1 (5 bases). V shed 4 bases and J shed 3 bases, with 9 bases lying between them. Germline lookup yields CDR1 SGHDT and CDR2 YYEEEE. CDR3 length: 13 amino acids. The CDR3 DNA reads as TGTGCCAGCAGCCGTGCAGGGACAGATACGCAGTATTTT. It yields the protein CASSRAGTDTQYF. The full variable domain, rest sourced from reference TRBV5-6 and TRBJ2-3, is DAGVTQSPTHLIKTRGQQVTLRCSPKSGHDTVSWYQQALGQGPQFIFQYYEEEERQRGNFPDRFSGHQFPNYSSELNVNALLLGDSALYLCASSRAGTDTQYFGPGTRLTVL.

In this sample, this clone turned up a few times. The V gene is TRBV11-2, the J gene TRBJ2-5; no definite D call. The CDR3 sequence is 14 residues long. The V gene lost 5 bases and the J gene lost 5 bases, with 15 bases spanning the gap. Germline values: CDR1 SGHAT, CDR2 FQNNGV. The CDR3 spells CASSPPIGLETQYF. In DNA form, the CDR3 reads TGTGCCAGCAGCCCCCCCATAGGGTTGGAGACCCAGTACTTC.

This sequence joins TRBV15 and TRBJ2-7, with a tentative D call TRBD1 (6 bases). Germline CDR1 LNHNV, CDR2 YYDKDF (reference sequence). The CDR3 is 14 residues long. V was cut by 0 bases and J by 2 bases, with 8 bases left in between. The CDR3 is CATSRDQGPYEQYF. In DNA, the CDR3 is TGTGCCACCAGCAGAGATCAGGGGCCCTACGAGCAGTACTTC.

The chain couples TRBV30 to TRBJ2-3; 8 bases are a match to TRBD1. Trimming at V came to 0 bases and at J to 1 base, leaving 0 bases not matched to a gene. The CDR3 runs to 14 residues. From germline, CDR1 is GTSNPN and CDR2 SVGIG (reference sequence). The CDR3 nucleotides are TGTGCCTGGAGTGTGGGACAGGGCACAGATACGCAGTATTTT. The encoded protein is CAWSVGQGTDTQYF.

This chain joins TRBV7-8 and TRBJ2-1, with 8 bases aligning to TRBD2. This CDR3 spans 16 amino acids. Germline values: CDR1 SGHVS, CDR2 FQNEAQ. V was pared by 3 bases and J by 6 bases, with 10 bases of the junction left unmatched. The CDR3 sequence: CASSFQAAGGLNEQFF. In DNA form, the CDR3 reads TGTGCCAGCAGCTTTCAGGCCGCGGGAGGCCTCAATGAGCAGTTCTTC.

This clone was seen only once. The genes are TRBV5-4 and TRBJ1-3; TRBD1 matches at 10 bases. V shed 4 bases, J shed 4 bases, and the junction held 8 bases outside the gene matches. CDR1 is SGHNT, CDR2 YYREEE, per germline (reference sequence). This CDR3 is built from 16 residues. DNA of the CDR3: TGTGCCAGCAGCCGACAGGGGGCGATATCCGGAAACACCATATATTTT. Encoded protein: CASSRQGAISGNTIYF. Together with reference TRBV5-4 and TRBJ1-3, the CDR3 gives the full variable domain: ETGVTQSPTHLIKTRGQQVTLRCSSQSGHNTVSWYQQALGQGPQFIFQYYREEENGRGNFPPRFSGLQFPNYSSELNVNALELDDSALYLCASSRQGAISGNTIYFGEGSWLTVV.

The table lists this clone with a count of one. The chain is built from TRBV4-3 and TRBJ2-3; 7 nucleotides agree with TRBD1. CDR1 is LGHNA, CDR2 YSLEER, per germline. With 0 bases clipped from V and 5 bases from J, the junction kept 5 bases outside the gene matches. The CDR3 consists of 15 residues. Here the CDR3 reads CASSQEDREKDTQYF. CDR3 coding DNA: TGCGCCAGCAGCCAAGAAGACAGGGAGAAAGATACGCAGTATTTT.

The chain recombines TRBV19 with TRBJ2-1, with unresolved D. Trimming shortened V by 3 bases and J by 0 bases, and 12 bases separated the two germline ends. CDR1 is LNHDA and CDR2 is SQIVND in the germline V gene (reference sequence). The CDR3 has 16 residues. CDR3 nucleotides: TGTGCCAGTAGTATCGAAGGTCCGGGCTCCTACAATGAGCAGTTCTTC. This encodes CASSIEGPGSYNEQFF.

Remarks on this clone: The junction departs from the called germline gene at one end, perhaps through a read error. The chain recombines TRBV4-1 with TRBJ1-1; TRBD1 matches at 9 bases. The CDR3 has 18 amino acids. The germline V gene encodes CDR1 MGHRA and CDR2 YSYEKL. CDR3 residues: CASSERDGTGWVKTEAFF. The DNA of the CDR3 is TGCGCCAGCAGCGAAAGGGACGGGACAGGGTGGGTGAAGACTGAAGCTTTCTTT.

V usage is TRBV10-3 and J usage is TRBJ2-7; 7 nucleotides match TRBD1. The CDR3 contains 16 residues. Germline loops: CDR1 ENHRY, CDR2 SYGVKD. With V trimmed by 2 bases and J by 3 bases, 10 bases remained unmatched. The CDR3 nucleotides read TGTGCCATCAGTGAGAGAGTAAGGACAGGCGGCTACGAGCAGTACTTC. It encodes CAISERVRTGGYEQYF.

The chain recombines TRBV5-6 with TRBJ2-5; 7 nucleotides align to TRBD1. V shed 4 bases, J shed 4 bases, and the junction held 10 bases outside the gene matches. The CDR3 contains 15 residues. Germline CDR1 SGHDT, CDR2 YYEEEE. This chain's CDR3 is CASSLDRVRGETQYF. For the CDR3, the DNA is TGTGCCAGCAGCCTCGACAGGGTGAGGGGAGAGACCCAGTACTTC.

The sample holds one count of this clone. The V call is TRBV13, the J call TRBJ2-7; tentative D call: TRBD2 (5 bases). CDR3 length equals 12 residues. The germline CDR1 and CDR2 sequences are PRHDT and FYEKMQ (reference sequence). The V and J ends lost 2 bases and 5 bases respectively, with 7 bases between them. The chain's CDR3 is CASSLRRNEQYF. The CDR3, as DNA: TGTGCCAGCAGCTTAAGGAGGAACGAGCAGTACTTC. Variable domain in full (rest from reference TRBV13 and TRBJ2-7): AAGVIQSPRHLIKEKRETATLKCYPIPRHDTVYWYQQGPGQDPQFLISFYEKMQSDKGSIPDRFSAQQFSDYHSELNMSSLELGDSALYFCASSLRRNEQYFGPGTRLTVT.